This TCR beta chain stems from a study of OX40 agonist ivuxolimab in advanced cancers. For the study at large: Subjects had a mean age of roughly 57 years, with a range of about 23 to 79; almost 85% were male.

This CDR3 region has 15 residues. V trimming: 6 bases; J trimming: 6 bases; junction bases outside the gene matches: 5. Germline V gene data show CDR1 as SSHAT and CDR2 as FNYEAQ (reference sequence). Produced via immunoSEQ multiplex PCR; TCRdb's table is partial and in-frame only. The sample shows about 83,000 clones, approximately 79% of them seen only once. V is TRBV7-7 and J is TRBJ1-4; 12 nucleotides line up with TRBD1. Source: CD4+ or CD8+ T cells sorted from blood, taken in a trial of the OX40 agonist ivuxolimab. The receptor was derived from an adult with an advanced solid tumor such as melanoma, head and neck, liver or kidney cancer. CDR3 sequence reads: CASSPGTGGDEKLFF. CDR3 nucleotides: TGTGCCAGCAGTCCCGGGACAGGGGGCGATGAAAAACTGTTTTTT.